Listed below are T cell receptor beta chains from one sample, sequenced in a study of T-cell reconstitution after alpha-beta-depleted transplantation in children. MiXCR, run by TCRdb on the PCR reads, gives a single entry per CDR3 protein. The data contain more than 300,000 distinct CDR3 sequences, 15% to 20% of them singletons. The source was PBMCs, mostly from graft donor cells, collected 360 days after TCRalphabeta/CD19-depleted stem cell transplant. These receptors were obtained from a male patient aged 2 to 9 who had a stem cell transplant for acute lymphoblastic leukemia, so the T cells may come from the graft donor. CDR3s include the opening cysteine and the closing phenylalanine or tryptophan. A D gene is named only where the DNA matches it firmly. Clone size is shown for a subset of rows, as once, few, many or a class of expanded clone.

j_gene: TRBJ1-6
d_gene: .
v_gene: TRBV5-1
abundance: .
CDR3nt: TGCGCCAGCAGCCCCCTATTTGGTTCACCCCTCCACTTT
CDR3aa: CASSPLFGSPLHF

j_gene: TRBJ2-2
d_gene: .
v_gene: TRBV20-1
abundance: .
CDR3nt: TGCAGTGCTAGAGATCTCCGGACCGGGGAGCTGTTTTTT
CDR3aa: CSARDLRTGELFF

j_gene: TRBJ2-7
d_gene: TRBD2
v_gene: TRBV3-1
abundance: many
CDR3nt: TGTGCCAGCAGCCTATCCGGGACTAGTCGGGTCGTTCACGAGCAGTACTTC
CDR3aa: CASSLSGTSRVVHEQYF

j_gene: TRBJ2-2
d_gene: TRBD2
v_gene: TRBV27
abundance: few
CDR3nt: TGTGCCAGCAGTTTAGCGGGAGGTCCCGCCGGGGAGCTGTTTTTT
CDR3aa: CASSLAGGPAGELFF

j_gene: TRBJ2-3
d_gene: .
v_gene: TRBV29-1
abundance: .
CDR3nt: TGCAGCGTGTCGACTAGAAGAGGCACAGATACGCAGTATTTT
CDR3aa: CSVSTRRGTDTQYF

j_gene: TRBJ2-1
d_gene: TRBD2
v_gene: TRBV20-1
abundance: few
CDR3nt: TGCAGTGCTAGCATCACTCGACTAGCCCATGTCTACAATGAGCAGTTCTTC
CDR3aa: CSASITRLAHVYNEQFF

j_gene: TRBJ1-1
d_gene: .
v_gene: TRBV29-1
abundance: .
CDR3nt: TGCAGCGCTGAGGGTCCAGCCAACACTGAAGCTTTCTTT
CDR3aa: CSAEGPANTEAFF

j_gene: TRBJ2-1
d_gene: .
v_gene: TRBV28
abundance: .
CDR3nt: TGTGCCAGCACCCCCGGGCCGGGATTTATTCTCTTC
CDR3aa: CASTPGPGFILF

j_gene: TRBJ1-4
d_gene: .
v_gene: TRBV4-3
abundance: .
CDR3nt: TGCGCCAGCAGCCAAGGGGTCAGTTTTAATGAAAAACTGTTTTTT
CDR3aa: CASSQGVSFNEKLFF

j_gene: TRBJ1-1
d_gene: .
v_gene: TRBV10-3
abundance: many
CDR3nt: TGTGCCATCAGTGAGTCGGGGGGTAGGGGTGAAGCTTTCTTT
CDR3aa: CAISESGGRGEAFF

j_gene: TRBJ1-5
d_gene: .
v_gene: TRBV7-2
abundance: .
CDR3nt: TGTGCCAGCAGCTCACAAAGAGGGACTCAGCCCCAGCATTTT
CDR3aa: CASSSQRGTQPQHF

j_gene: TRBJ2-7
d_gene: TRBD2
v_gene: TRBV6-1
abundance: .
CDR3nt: TGTGCCAGCAGCCACGGACTAGCGGGACCCGAGGGCGGTCACGAGCAGTACTTC
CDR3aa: CASSHGLAGPEGGHEQYF

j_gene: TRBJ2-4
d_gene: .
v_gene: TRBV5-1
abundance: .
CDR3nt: TGCGCCAGCACCCCGAGCGCGGGCCTAGACATTCAGTACTTC
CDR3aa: CASTPSAGLDIQYF

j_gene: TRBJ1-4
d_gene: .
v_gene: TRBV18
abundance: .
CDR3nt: TGTGCCAGCTCACCGAACAGACAGGAAAAACTGTTTTTT
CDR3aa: CASSPNRQEKLFF

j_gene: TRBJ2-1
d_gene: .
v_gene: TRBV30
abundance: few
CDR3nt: TGTGCCTGGAGTGCGTCCGGGACTCACTACAATGAGCAGTTCTTC
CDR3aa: CAWSASGTHYNEQFF

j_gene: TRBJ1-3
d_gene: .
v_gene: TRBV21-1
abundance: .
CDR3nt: TGTGCCAGTCCAATAGCCGTCTCTGGAAACACCATATATTTT
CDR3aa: CASPIAVSGNTIYF

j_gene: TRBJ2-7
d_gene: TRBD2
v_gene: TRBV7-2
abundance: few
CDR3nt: TGTGCCAGCAGCTCCCTAGCGGGAGGGAACGAGCAGTACTTC
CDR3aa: CASSSLAGGNEQYF

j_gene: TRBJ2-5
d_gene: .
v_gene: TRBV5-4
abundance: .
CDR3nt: TGTGCCAGCAGCACCGAGGGGAGCGAGACCCAGTACTTC
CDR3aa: CASSTEGSETQYF

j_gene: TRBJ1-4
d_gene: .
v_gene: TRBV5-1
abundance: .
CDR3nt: TGCGCCAGCAGCTCGACGCTTTCAGGCCTAAATGAAAAACTGTTTTTT
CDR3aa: CASSSTLSGLNEKLFF

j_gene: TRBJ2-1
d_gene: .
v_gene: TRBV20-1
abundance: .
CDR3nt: TGCAGTGCTAGAGAGGAGATAATTGGGGGGGGCCATGAGCAGTTCTTC
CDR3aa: CSAREEIIGGGHEQFF

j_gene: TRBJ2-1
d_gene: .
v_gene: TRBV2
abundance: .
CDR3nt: TGTGCCAGCAGTGATAAGGATTACAATGAGCAGTTCTTC
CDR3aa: CASSDKDYNEQFF

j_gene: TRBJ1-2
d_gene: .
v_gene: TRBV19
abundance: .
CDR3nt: TGTGCCAGTAGTACCAGGGTCGGCTATGGCTACACCTTC
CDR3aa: CASSTRVGYGYTF

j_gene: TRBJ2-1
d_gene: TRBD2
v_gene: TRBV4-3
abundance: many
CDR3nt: TGCGCCAGCAGCCAGGGACTAGCGGGAGGAAGTGAGCAGTTCTTC
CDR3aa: CASSQGLAGGSEQFF

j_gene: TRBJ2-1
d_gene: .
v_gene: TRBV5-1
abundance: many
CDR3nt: TGCGCCAGCAGCTTAGAACTAGCTTCACAGAATGAGCAGTTCTTC
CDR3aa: CASSLELASQNEQFF

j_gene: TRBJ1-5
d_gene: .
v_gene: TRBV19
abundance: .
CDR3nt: TGTGCCAGTAGTATAAGCAATCAGCCCCAGCATTTT
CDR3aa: CASSISNQPQHF

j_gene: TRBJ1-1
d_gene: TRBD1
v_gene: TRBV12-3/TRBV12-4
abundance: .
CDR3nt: TGTGCCAGCAGTTCGGGACAGGTAGGCGCTGAAGCTTTCTTT
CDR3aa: CASSSGQVGAEAFF

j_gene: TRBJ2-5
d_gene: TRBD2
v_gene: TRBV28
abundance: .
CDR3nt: TGTGCCAGCGAGAGTAGCGGGAGGTGGGGCCAAGAGACCCAGTACTTC
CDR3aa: CASESSGRWGQETQYF